The T cell receptor (beta chain) described here comes from a study of blood T cell repertoires in COVID-19. Study at large: Samples came from the United States, Italy and Spain, spanning acute and convalescent COVID-19. T cells, B-cell-depleted T cells, or PBMCs supplied cDNA or gDNA.

The V and J ends lost 2 bases and 5 bases respectively, with 12 bases between them. In germline, CDR1 is LNHDA, CDR2 SQIVND (reference sequence). CDR3 size: 14 residues. Per the study methods: Reference gene primers were amplified, and this amplification served to estimate nucleated cell counts. Repertoires were generated with immunoSEQ multiplex PCR, while TCRdb's copy carries only in-frame clones and drops some. V, J and clone size derive from that table, while D and trimming were established from the DNA sequence. The sample has approximately 300,000 clones; about 84% are singletons. The clonotype was recovered from a woman aged 45-59 years with acute or convalescent COVID-19. What was sequenced was peripheral blood. The chain employs TRBV19 and TRBJ2-5; a weak D match, TRBD1 (6 bases). The CDR3 DNA reads TGTGCCAGTAGTATATCTGGGGGCTCGGAGACCCAGTACTTC. Translating it yields CASSISGGSETQYF.